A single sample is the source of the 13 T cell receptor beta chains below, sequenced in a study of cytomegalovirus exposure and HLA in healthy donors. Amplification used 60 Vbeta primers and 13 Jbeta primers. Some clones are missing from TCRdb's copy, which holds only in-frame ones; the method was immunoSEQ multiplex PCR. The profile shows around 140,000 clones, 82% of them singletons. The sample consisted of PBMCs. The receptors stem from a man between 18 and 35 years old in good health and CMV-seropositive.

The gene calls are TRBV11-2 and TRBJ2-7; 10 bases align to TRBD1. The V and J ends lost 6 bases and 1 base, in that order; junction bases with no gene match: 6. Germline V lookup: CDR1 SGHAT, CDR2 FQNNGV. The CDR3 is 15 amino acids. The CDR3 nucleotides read TGTGCCAGCAGGTCACCGGGACAGGGGTCCTACGAGCAGTACTTC. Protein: CASRSPGQGSYEQYF.

CDR3 residues: CASSGGAGEHYEQYF. The CDR3 DNA is TGCGCCAGCAGCGGAGGGGCGGGAGAACACTACGAGCAGTACTTC. The chain couples TRBV5-1 to TRBJ2-7, with 7 bases identical to TRBD2. V shed 4 bases, J shed 3 bases, and the junction held 10 bases outside the gene matches. CDR1 SGHRS and CDR2 YFSETQ come from the germline V gene. The length of the CDR3 is 15 residues.

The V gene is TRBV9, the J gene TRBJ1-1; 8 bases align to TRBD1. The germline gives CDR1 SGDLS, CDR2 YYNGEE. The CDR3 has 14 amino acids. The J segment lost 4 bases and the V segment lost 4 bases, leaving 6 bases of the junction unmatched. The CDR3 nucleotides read TGTGCCAGCAGCCCCCAACAGGGGGTCACTGAAGCTTTCTTT. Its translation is CASSPQQGVTEAFF.

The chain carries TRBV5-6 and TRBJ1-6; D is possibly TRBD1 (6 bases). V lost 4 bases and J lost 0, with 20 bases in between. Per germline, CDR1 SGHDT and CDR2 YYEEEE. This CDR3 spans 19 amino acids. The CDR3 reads CASSHHLRTASSYNSPLHF. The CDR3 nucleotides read TGTGCCAGCAGCCATCACCTACGGACAGCTAGCTCCTATAATTCACCCCTCCACTTT.

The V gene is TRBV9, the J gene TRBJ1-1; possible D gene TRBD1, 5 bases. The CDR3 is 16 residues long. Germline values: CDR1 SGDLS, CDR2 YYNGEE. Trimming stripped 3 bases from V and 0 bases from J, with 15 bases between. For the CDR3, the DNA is TGTGCCAGCAGCGGCCGTTTGGGGCCTTTGAACACTGAAGCTTTCTTT. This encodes CASSGRLGPLNTEAFF.

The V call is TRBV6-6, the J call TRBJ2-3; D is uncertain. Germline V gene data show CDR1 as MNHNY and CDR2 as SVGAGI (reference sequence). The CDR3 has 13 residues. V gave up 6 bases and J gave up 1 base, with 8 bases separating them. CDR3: CASSRSGTDTQYF. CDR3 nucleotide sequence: TGTGCCAGCAGCCGCAGCGGCACAGATACGCAGTATTTT.

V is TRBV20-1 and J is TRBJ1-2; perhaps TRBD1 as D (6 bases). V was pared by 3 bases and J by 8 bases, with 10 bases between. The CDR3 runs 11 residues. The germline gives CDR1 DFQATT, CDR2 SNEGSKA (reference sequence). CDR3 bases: TGCAGTGCTAGCAGGGGAGGGGGCTACACCTTC. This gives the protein CSASRGGGYTF.

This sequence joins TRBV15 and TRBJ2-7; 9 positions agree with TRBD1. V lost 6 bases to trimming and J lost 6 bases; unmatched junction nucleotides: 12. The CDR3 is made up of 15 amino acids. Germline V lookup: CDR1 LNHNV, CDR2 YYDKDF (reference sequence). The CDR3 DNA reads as TGTGCCACCAGTAGGAGCCGGTGGGACAGGGTCGAGCAGTACTTC. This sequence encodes CATSRSRWDRVEQYF. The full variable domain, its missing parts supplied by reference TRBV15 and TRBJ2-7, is DAMVIQNPRYQVTQFGKPVTLSCSQTLNHNVMYWYQQKSSQAPKLLFHYYDKDFNNEADTPDNFQSRRPNTSFCFLDIRSPGLGDTAMYLCATSRSRWDRVEQYFGPGTRLTVT.

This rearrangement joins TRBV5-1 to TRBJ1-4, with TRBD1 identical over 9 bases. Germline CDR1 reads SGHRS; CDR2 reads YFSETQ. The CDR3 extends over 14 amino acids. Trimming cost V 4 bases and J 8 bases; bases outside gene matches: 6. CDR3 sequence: CASSRTGAREKLFF. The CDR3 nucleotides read TGCGCCAGCAGCAGGACAGGGGCGAGGGAAAAACTGTTTTTT.

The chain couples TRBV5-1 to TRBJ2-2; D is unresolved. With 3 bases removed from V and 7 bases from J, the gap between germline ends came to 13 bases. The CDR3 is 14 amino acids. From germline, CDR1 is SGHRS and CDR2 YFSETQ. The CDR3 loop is CASSSLNRNGELFF. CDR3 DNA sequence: TGCGCCAGCAGCTCCCTAAATCGTAACGGGGAGCTGTTTTTT.

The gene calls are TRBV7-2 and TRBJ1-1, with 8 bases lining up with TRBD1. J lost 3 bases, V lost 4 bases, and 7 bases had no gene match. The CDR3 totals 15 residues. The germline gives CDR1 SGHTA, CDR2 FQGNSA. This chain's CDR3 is CASSSRQGWDTEAFF. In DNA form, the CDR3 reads TGTGCCAGCAGCTCCCGACAGGGGTGGGACACTGAAGCTTTCTTT.

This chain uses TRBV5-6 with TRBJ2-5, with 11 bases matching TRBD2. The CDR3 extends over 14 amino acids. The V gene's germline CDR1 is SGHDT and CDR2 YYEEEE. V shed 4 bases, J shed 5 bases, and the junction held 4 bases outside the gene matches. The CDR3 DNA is TGTGCCAGCAGCCCTACTAGCGGGAGTGAGACCCAGTACTTC. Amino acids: CASSPTSGSETQYF.

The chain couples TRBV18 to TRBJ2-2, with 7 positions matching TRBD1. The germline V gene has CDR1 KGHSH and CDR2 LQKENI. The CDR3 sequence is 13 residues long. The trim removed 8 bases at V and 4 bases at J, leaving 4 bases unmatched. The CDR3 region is CASKGQVTGELFF. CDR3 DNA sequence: TGTGCCAGCAAAGGACAGGTCACCGGGGAGCTGTTTTTT.